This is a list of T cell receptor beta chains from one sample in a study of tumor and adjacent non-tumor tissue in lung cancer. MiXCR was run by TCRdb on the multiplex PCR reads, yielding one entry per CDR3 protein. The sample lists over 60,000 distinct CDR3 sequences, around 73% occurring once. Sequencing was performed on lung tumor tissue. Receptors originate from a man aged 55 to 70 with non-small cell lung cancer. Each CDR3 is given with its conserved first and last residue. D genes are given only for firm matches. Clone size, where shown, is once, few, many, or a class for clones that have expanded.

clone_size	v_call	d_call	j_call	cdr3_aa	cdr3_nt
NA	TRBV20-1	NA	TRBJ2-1	CSAHPTHSTYTEQFF	TGCAGTGCCCACCCGACTCACAGCACCTACACTGAGCAGTTCTTC
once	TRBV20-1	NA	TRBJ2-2	CSATLAEGPETGELLF	TGCAGTGCTACTTTAGCGGAAGGGCCGGAGACCGGGGAGCTGCTTTTC
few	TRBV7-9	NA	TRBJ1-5	CASSRTGGGPGQPQHF	TGTGCCAGCAGCCGAACGGGGGGGGGACCTGGACAGCCCCAGCATTTT
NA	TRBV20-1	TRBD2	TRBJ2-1	CRGGLAGDSRYNDQFF	TGCAGAGGAGGGCTAGCGGGAGACTCGAGGTACAATGACCAGTTCTTC
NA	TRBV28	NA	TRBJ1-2	CASSSIENYDYTF	TGTGCCAGCAGTTCGATAGAAAACTATGACTACACCTTC
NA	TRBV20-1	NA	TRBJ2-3	CSATTGDYRPQYF	TGCAGTGCTACTACAGGGGACTATCGGCCCCAGTATTTT
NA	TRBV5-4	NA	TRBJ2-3	CASSLGRGGIADTQYF	TGTGCCAGCAGCCTGGGACGGGGAGGTATAGCAGATACGCAGTATTTT
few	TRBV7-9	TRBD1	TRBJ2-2	CASSRQGGTGELFF	TGTGCCAGCAGCCGACAGGGGGGCACCGGGGAGCTGTTTTTT
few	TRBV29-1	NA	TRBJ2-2	CSGRFSGGKLFF	TGCAGCGGGAGATTCAGTGGCGGGAAGCTGTTTTTT
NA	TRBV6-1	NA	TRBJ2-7	CASRAHGAGRYEQYF	TGTGCCAGCAGGGCCCACGGAGCAGGCAGGTACGAGCAGTACTTC
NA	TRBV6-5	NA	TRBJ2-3	CACSYSGGGTDTQYF	TGTGCCTGCAGTTATTCGGGGGGCGGTACAGATACGCAGTATTTT
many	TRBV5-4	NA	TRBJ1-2	CASSPGATGKDYYGYTF	TGTGCCAGCAGCCCCGGGGCCACCGGTAAAGATTACTATGGCTACACCTTC
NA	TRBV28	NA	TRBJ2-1	CAAKRASAARSSYNEQFF	TGTGCCGCGAAAAGGGCTAGCGCGGCAAGAAGCTCCTACAATGAGCAGTTCTTC
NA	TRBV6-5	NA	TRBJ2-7	CDSSLTGLGEQYF	TGTGACAGCAGTTTAACAGGATTGGGCGAGCAGTACTTC
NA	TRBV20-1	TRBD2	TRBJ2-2	CSTSGGLAGLKTGELFF	TGCAGTACCTCTGGGGGACTAGCGGGATTGAAAACCGGGGAGCTGTTTTTT
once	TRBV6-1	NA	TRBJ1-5	CANSEGGATNQPQHF	TGTGCCAACAGTGAAGGGGGGGCGACCAATCAACCCCAGCATTTT
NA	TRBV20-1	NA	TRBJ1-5	CNAREWKKPQHF	TGCAATGCTAGAGAATGGAAGAAGCCCCAGCATTTT
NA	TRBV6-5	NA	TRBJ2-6	CASMGLSVANVLTF	TGTGCCAGCATGGGCCTCTCTGTGGCCAACGTCCTGACCTTC
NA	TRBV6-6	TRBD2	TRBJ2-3	CATKGGTLSNQPQYF	TGTGCCACTAAGGGAGGGACTCTGAGCAATCAGCCCCAGTATTTT
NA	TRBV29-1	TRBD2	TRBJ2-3	CSGVPLAGRTDTQYF	TGCAGCGGGGTCCCACTAGCGGGGAGGACAGATACGCAGTATTTT
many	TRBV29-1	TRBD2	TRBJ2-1	CSVPGTSGREAEQFF	TGCAGCGTTCCAGGGACTAGCGGGAGAGAGGCTGAGCAGTTCTTC
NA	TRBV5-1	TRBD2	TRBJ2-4	CASSDGLVGENIQYF	TGCGCCAGCAGCGACGGACTAGTGGGAGAAAACATTCAGTACTTT
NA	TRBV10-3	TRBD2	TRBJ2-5	CATGTSPLETQYF	TGTGCCACCGGGACTAGCCCTCTAGAAACCCAGTACTTC
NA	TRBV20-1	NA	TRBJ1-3	CSARQTGNTIYF	TGCAGTGCAAGACAGACTGGAAACACAATATATTTT
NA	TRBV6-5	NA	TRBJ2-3	CASAALKGKDTQYF	TGTGCCAGCGCCGCTTTAAAGGGAAAAGATACGCAGTATTTT
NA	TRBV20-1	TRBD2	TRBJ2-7	CSDAGTSEASYEQYF	TGCAGTGACGCCGGAACTAGCGAGGCTTCCTACGAGCAGTACTTC
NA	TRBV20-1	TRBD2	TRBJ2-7	CSASSGRISHEQYF	TGCAGTGCTAGTAGCGGGAGAATCAGCCACGAGCAGTATTTC
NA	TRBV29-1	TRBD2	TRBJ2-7	CSLVRGGSGLAGSEQYF	TGCAGCCTTGTACGGGGGGGGAGCGGACTAGCGGGAAGCGAGCAGTACTTC
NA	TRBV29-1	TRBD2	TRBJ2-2	CGVAGGANTGELFF	TGCGGTGTTGCTGGGGGGGCGAACACCGGGGAGCTGTTTTTT
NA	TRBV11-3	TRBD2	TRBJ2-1	CASSLMYGTRREAVDYNEQFF	TGTGCCAGCAGCTTAATGTATGGTACTAGGCGGGAGGCCGTGGACTACAATGAGCAGTTCTTC
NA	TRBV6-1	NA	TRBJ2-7	CASSESVRQIFYEQYF	TGTGCCAGCAGTGAATCGGTCAGGCAGATCTTCTACGAGCAGTACTTC
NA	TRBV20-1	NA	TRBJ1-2	CSTRTEANYGYTF	TGCAGTACTAGAACTGAGGCTAACTATGGCTACACCTTC
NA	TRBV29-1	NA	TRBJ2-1	CSVGMWGNEHFF	TGCAGTGTTGGAATGTGGGGCAATGAGCATTTCTTC
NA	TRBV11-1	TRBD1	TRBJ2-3	CASTGGEDTHYF	TGTGCCAGCACAGGGGGCGAGGATACGCATTATTTT
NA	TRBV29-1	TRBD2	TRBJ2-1	CSLESMLAGDCNEQFF	TGCAGCCTTGAGTCCATGTTAGCGGGCGATTGCAATGAGCAGTTCTTC
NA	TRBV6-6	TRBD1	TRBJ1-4	CASRHQGADTNEKLFF	TGTGCCAGCAGGCACCAGGGGGCAGACACAAATGAAAAACTGTTTTTT
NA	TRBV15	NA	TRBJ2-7	CATSRGQSYEQCF	TGTGCCACCAGCAGGGGACAAAGCTACGAGCAGTGCTTC
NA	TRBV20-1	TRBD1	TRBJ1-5	CSASHRGHQLQHF	TGCAGTGCTAGCCACAGGGGGCATCAGCTCCAGCATTTT
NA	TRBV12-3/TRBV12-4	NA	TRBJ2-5	CTRSLSPQETQYF	TGTACCAGAAGCCTGTCTCCTCAAGAGACCCAGTACTTC
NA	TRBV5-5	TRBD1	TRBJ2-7	CASSGPGGDLMMYDQYF	TGTGCCAGCAGCGGCCCAGGGGGTGACCTTATGATGTACGACCAGTATTTC
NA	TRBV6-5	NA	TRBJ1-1	CVSNYSCRGGAEAFF	NA
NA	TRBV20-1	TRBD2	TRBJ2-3	CSARSSGSIDTQYF	TGCAGTGCTAGATCTAGCGGGAGCATAGATACGCAATATTTT
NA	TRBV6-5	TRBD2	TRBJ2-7	CTSRSGSHEQYF	TGTACCAGCCGAAGCGGGAGCCACGAGCAGTACTTC
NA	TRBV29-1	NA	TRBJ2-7	CSVEWIDRPYEQYF	TGCAGCGTTGAATGGATCGACCGTCCCTACGAGCAGTACTTC
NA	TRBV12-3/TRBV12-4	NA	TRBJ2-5	CASIPSRETQYF	TGTGCCAGTATTCCTAGCCGAGAGACCCAGTACTTC
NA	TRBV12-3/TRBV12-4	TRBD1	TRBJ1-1	CASSPSGGGTFF	TGTGCCAGTAGCCCTTCAGGGGGCGGTACTTTCTTT